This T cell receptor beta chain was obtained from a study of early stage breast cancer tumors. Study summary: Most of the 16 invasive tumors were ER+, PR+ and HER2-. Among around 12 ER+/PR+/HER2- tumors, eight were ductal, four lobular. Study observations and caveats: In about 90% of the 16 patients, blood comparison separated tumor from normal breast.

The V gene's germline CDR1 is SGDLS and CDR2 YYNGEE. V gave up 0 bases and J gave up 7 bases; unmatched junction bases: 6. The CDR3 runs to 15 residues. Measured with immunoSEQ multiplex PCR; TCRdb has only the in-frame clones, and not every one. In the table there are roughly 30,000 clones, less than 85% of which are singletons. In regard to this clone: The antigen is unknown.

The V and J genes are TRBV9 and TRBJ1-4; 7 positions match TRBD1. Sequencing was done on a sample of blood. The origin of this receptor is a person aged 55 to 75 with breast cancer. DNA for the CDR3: TGTGCCAGCAGCGTAGGAGTGACAGGGATTGAAAAACTGTTTTTT. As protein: CASSVGVTGIEKLFF.